This TCR beta chain was captured in a study of blood T cell repertoires in COVID-19. Assay used: immunoSEQ multiplex PCR; TCRdb lists only in-frame clones, some missing. The sample records 150,000 to 200,000 clones, around 82% being singletons. V was cut by 6 bases and J by 6 bases, with 15 bases left in between. Germline CDR1 is SQVTM and CDR2 is ANQGSEA. This CDR3 region has 12 residues. The chain joins TRBV29-1 to TRBJ2-7; D is unresolved. The receptor comes from a woman between 40 and 55 years old with COVID-19, enrolled during active disease. Sample: peripheral blood. The CDR3 here is CSVLSLSSEQYF. CDR3 nucleotides: TGCAGCGTCCTAAGCCTCTCGTCCGAGCAGTACTTC.